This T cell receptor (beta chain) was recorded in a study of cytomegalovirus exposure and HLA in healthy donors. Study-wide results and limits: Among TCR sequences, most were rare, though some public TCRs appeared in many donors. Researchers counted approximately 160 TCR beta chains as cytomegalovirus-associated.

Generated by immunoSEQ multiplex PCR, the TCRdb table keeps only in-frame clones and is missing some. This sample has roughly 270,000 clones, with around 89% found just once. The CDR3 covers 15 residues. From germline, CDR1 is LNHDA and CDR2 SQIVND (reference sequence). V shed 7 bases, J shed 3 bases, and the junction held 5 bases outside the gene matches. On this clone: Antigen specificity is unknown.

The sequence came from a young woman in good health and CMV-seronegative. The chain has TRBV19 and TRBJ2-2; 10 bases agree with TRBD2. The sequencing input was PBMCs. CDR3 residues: CASTRLAGDTGELFF. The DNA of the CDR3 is TGTGCCAGTACGAGGCTAGCGGGAGACACCGGGGAGCTGTTTTTT. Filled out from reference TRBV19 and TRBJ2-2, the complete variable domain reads DGGITQSPKYLFRKEGQNVTLSCEQNLNHDAMYWYRQDPGQGLRLIYYSQIVNDFQKGDIAEGYSVSREKKESFPLTVTSAQKNPTAFYLCASTRLAGDTGELFFGEGSRLTVL.